The present TCR beta chain was sequenced within a study of post-analysis software for immune sequencing data (dated by TCRdb to the mid-2010s). Describing the broader study: The recorded disease courses included relapsing-remitting, secondary progressive and progressive-relapsing multiple sclerosis, and some patients had no subtype annotation. Patient repertoires were compared against about a dozen previously published healthy control repertoires from donors aged roughly 6 to 26 years. A subset of samples was prepared in parallel using single-end sample barcoding, then pooled and co-amplified after Illumina adapter ligation. Study-wide conclusions, independent of this receptor: The control group was slightly older than the multiple sclerosis patient group. Direct clustering with F measure showed strong co-clustering of samples prepared in the same batch, prompting a batch-effect correction. Significantly lower normalized Chao1 diversity was found in multiple sclerosis patients than in controls, suggesting substantial peripheral T-cell clonal expansion.

The library was built by means of PCR. TCRdb records Illumina HiSeq 2500 as the sequencer. To reduce PCR and sequencing biases, unique molecular identifiers were built into the TCR beta cDNA libraries. Per 1 to 10 million input T cells, roughly 500,000 cDNA molecules were obtained, such that each molecule approximated one T cell. Patient libraries were prepared and sequenced with the same protocol used for the earlier healthy control dataset. Within a given batch, samples were prepared together, multiplexed and sequenced on the same HiSeq lane. Per the authors' processing: MIGEC was used to process the raw barcoded reads, and molecular identifier groups with only a single read were discarded before consensus assembly and CDR3 extraction. VDJtools was used for post-analysis of the clonotype tables, and diversity was normalized by down-sampling every dataset to the size of the smallest sample. Repertoire overlap clustering matched CDR3 amino acid but not nucleotide sequences to correct batch-related cross-sample contamination. TCRdb trimmed the raw reads at Q25, called clones with MiXCR and kept productive beta chains. Identical CDR3 protein sequences are pooled into one entry, listed with their most common genes and DNA. None of the V and J calls come from the authors' own analysis; TCRdb made them. This sample gives about 540,000 distinct CDR3 sequences in total; approximately 34% of them show up just once. 4.5% to 7.5% of the sample is taken by the ten largest.

To demonstrate the VDJtools post-analysis software, TCR beta repertoires were profiled from the peripheral blood of about 14 young patients with multiple sclerosis. Multiple sclerosis patients were children and adolescents aged about 6 to 16 years. On this clonotype: Which antigen it targets is not known. Base qualities are not recorded, but no much larger clone differs from it by a single base.

Sequencing was carried out using blood. The receptor's source is a girl under 18 with multiple sclerosis.

The CDR3 has the sequence CAISEGEVQYF. The nucleotides are TGTGCCATCAGTGAGGGAGAAGTTCAGTACTTC. This chain is built from TRBV10-3 and TRBJ2-4; the D gene cannot be resolved reliably. Trimming takes 2 bases from V and 11 bases from J, and the germline ends sit 7 bases apart. The germline V gene sets CDR1 to ENHRY and CDR2 to SYGVKD. The CDR3 covers 11 residues, taking in both the cysteine and the phenylalanine. The entry retains the CDR3 DNA only, 33 bases that are in frame from base 1.